Below are 29 T cell receptor beta chains sequenced from a single sample in a study of OX40 agonist ivuxolimab in advanced cancers. Method: immunoSEQ multiplex PCR; TCRdb's copy keeps in-frame clones and lacks some. The data show approximately 59,000 clones, roughly 77% seen once. This material consisted of CD4+ or CD8+ T cells sorted from blood, taken in a trial of the OX40 agonist ivuxolimab. Source of these receptors: an adult with an advanced solid tumor such as melanoma, head and neck, liver or kidney cancer.

This chain links TRBV12-5 with TRBJ2-7; no firm D call. Germline loops: CDR1 LGHNT, CDR2 FRNRAP. Deletions cut 5 bases from V and 3 bases from J, with 11 bases between. The CDR3 consists of 13 residues. The CDR3 protein is CASGPIGDYEQYF. The CDR3 DNA follows: TGTGCTAGTGGTCCCATTGGCGACTACGAGCAGTACTTC.

The chain has TRBV5-6 and TRBJ2-5; perhaps D is TRBD1 or TRBD2 (5 bases each). The CDR3 consists of 14 residues. The germline V gene has CDR1 SGHDT and CDR2 YYEEEE. V was trimmed by 0 bases and J by 4 bases, leaving 10 bases between them. The DNA for the CDR3 is TGTGCCAGCAGCTTGGGCAGGGCGGGAGAGACCCAGTACTTC. Encoded protein: CASSLGRAGETQYF.

The chain carries TRBV19 and TRBJ1-5, with 7 bases aligning to TRBD1. V trimming: 6 bases; J trimming: 7 bases; junction bases outside the gene matches: 9. The CDR3 consists of 14 residues. Looked up from germline, CDR1 is LNHDA and CDR2 is SQIVND (reference sequence). CDR3 protein: CASSKTGIGQPQHF. For the CDR3, the DNA is TGTGCCAGTAGCAAGACAGGGATAGGCCAGCCCCAGCATTTT.

The V and J genes are TRBV7-7 and TRBJ2-3; tentatively, D is TRBD1 (5 bases). The CDR3 runs to 15 residues. The V end lost 3 bases, the J end lost 3 bases, and 13 bases lay between the germline ends. Germline assignment: CDR1 SSHAT and CDR2 FNYEAQ (reference sequence). The CDR3 here is CASSFGNSGTDTQYF. The CDR3 nucleotides read TGTGCCAGCAGCTTCGGAAACTCAGGGACAGATACGCAGTATTTT.

As for this clone: A read error is possible here, since a much larger clone lies one base away. This CDR3 is also generated by other DNA sequences in the sample. The chain combines TRBV15 with TRBJ1-6; unclear D gene. CDR3 size: 15 residues. Germline CDR1 and CDR2: LNHNV and YYDKDF (reference sequence). The CDR3 DNA reads TGTGCCACCAGCAAAGAGAGCTCCTATAATTCACCCCTCCATTTT. Its translation: CATSKESSYNSPLHF.

This chain joins TRBV5-4 and TRBJ2-1; 12 bases are a match to TRBD2. CDR1 is SGHNT, CDR2 YYREEE, per germline (reference sequence). The junction had 11 bases not matched to a gene; V was cut back by 0 bases and J by 10 bases. This CDR3 has 17 amino acids. This CDR3 is CASSLVLAGGRFREQFF. The CDR3 bases are TGTGCCAGCAGCTTGGTTCTAGCGGGGGGGCGATTTCGAGAGCAGTTCTTC.

V is TRBV11-1 and J is TRBJ2-7; no clear D gene. Trimming left V 5 bases short and J 3 bases short, with 8 bases between. Germline V gene data show CDR1 as SGHAT and CDR2 as FQDESV (reference sequence). This CDR3 contains 12 residues. The CDR3 protein is CASSARGYEQYF. CDR3 DNA sequence: TGTGCCAGCAGCGCGCGTGGCTACGAGCAGTACTTC.

The rearrangement joins TRBV9 to TRBJ2-5, with 12 positions matching TRBD2. V lost 0 bases to trimming and J lost 5 bases; unmatched junction nucleotides: 5. Germline-derived CDR1 and CDR2 are SGDLS and YYNGEE. The CDR3 contains 16 residues. The CDR3 spells CASSVGLAGGHETQYF. The CDR3 DNA reads TGTGCCAGCAGCGTAGGGCTAGCGGGGGGGCACGAGACCCAGTACTTC.

The genes are TRBV6-5 and TRBJ2-5; D is perhaps TRBD1 (5 bases). The J call is uncertain, as TRBJ2-7 better fits the DNA end. The germline V gene encodes CDR1 MNHEY and CDR2 SVGAGI. The CDR3 extends over 14 amino acids. DNA for the CDR3: TGTGCCAGCAACCCCCAGGGTATTCCCTACGAGCAGTACTTC. It is translated as CASNPQGIPYEQYF.

This clone showed up just once. This rearrangement joins TRBV5-1 to TRBJ1-1, with D unresolved. Looked up from germline, CDR1 is SGHRS and CDR2 is YFSETQ. Trimming pared 4 bases from V and 0 bases from J, leaving 7 bases between. There are 13 residues in the CDR3. The DNA for the CDR3 is TGCGCCAGCAGCAACGGACTGAACACTGAAGCTTTCTTT. It encodes CASSNGLNTEAFF.

The rearrangement links TRBV11-3 to TRBJ2-3; TRBD2 agrees at 10 bases. This CDR3 region has 16 residues. J was trimmed by 0 bases and V by 1 base; bases with no gene match: 1. The V gene's germline CDR1 is SGHNT and CDR2 YENEEA. The CDR3 region has the DNA TGTGCCAGCAGCTTAGGGACTAGCGGAAGCACAGATACGCAGTATTTT. It codes for CASSLGTSGSTDTQYF.

V and J are TRBV6-1 and TRBJ1-2; 8 positions match TRBD1. The V and J ends lost 7 bases and 5 bases, in that order; junction bases with no gene match: 12. The CDR3 is 15 residues long. CDR1 is MNHNS and CDR2 is SASEGT in the germline V gene. Here the CDR3 reads CASTLRTGISYGYTF. CDR3 nucleotide sequence: TGTGCCAGCACCTTAAGGACAGGGATTTCTTATGGCTACACCTTC.

Here the CDR3 reads CASSFWGGDQPQHF. The CDR3 DNA reads TGTGCCAGCAGTTTTTGGGGAGGGGATCAGCCCCAGCATTTT. The chain links TRBV27 to TRBJ1-5; D perhaps matches TRBD1 (5 bases). V was clipped by 3 bases and J by 5 bases, with 11 bases between them. The CDR3 covers 14 residues. Germline V gene sequence: CDR1 MNHEY, CDR2 SMNVEV (reference sequence).

CDR3 in amino acids: CASSSTGQGAPRTF. In DNA form, the CDR3 reads TGTGCCAGCAGTTCTACGGGACAGGGGGCTCCCCGGACCTTC. The V gene is TRBV27, the J gene TRBJ1-2; 12 nucleotides match TRBD1. Germline CDR1 reads MNHEY; CDR2 reads SMNVEV (reference sequence). The CDR3 length is 14 residues. V was pared by 4 bases and J by 14 bases, with 11 bases of the junction left unmatched.

This clone was detected only a few times. The chain recombines TRBV7-3 with TRBJ1-5, with 9 bases identical to TRBD1. The CDR3 sequence is 20 residues long. V lost 6 bases, J lost 7 bases, and 25 bases stayed unmatched. Germline CDR1 reads SGHTA; CDR2 reads FQGTGA. CDR3 region: CASSHHLTVRGQGDGQPQHF. The CDR3 nucleotides read TGTGCCAGCAGTCATCATTTGACCGTCCGGGGACAGGGTGATGGGCAGCCCCAGCATTTT. Full variable domain (rest looked up from reference TRBV7-3 and TRBJ1-5): GAGVSQTPSNKVTEKGKYVELRCDPISGHTALYWYRQSLGQGPEFLIYFQGTGAADDSGLPNDRFFAVRPEGSVSTLKIQRTERGDSAVYLCASSHHLTVRGQGDGQPQHFGDGTRLSIL.

This chain joins TRBV9 and TRBJ1-4; D is possibly TRBD1 (6 bases). With 0 bases removed from V and 8 bases from J, the gap between germline ends came to 11 bases. CDR3 length: 14 amino acids. CDR1 is SGDLS, CDR2 YYNGEE, per germline. CDR3 protein: CASSVEARGEKLFF. The CDR3 DNA reads as TGTGCCAGCAGCGTAGAAGCAAGGGGGGAAAAACTGTTTTTT.

In its sample, this clone was seen a few times. The genes are TRBV18 and TRBJ2-4; the match to TRBD1 covers 10 bases. J was trimmed by 3 bases and V by 6 bases; bases with no gene match: 11. The CDR3 has 17 residues. The germline V gene has CDR1 KGHSH and CDR2 LQKENI. The CDR3 region has the DNA TGTGCCAGCTCCCCCCCGGGACAGGGGTCTGGCAAAAACATTCAGTACTTC. It translates to CASSPPGQGSGKNIQYF.

The chain combines TRBV6-1 with TRBJ1-5; D is possibly TRBD1 (6 bases). The CDR3 totals 15 residues. The V and J ends lost 4 bases and 1 base respectively, with 11 bases between them. The germline V gene has CDR1 MNHNS and CDR2 SASEGT. CDR3 sequence: CASSVSQGSNQPQHF. The CDR3 DNA sequence: TGTGCCAGCAGTGTCAGTCAGGGGAGCAATCAGCCCCAGCATTTT.

In this sample, this clone turned up once. This sequence joins TRBV7-2 and TRBJ1-3; D is possibly TRBD1 (5 bases). CDR3 size: 16 residues. V gave up 0 bases and J gave up 0 bases, with 9 bases separating them. Germline CDR1 SGHTA, CDR2 FQGNSA. DNA for the CDR3: TGTGCCAGCAGCTTAGCAGGGGCCAGCTCTGGAAACACCATATATTTT. Translating gives CASSLAGASSGNTIYF.

The V call is TRBV5-8, the J call TRBJ1-1, with 7 bases lining up with TRBD1. J gave up 5 bases and V 4 bases, and 8 bases lay outside the gene matches. Germline V CDR1 and CDR2: SGHTS, YDEGEE. This CDR3 has 14 amino acids. The CDR3 DNA reads as TGTGCCAGCAGCGCGACAGGGCTCGGGACTGAAGCTTTCTTT. Translated, it gives CASSATGLGTEAFF.

The chain has TRBV9 and TRBJ2-7; 8 positions match TRBD1. Germline V gene data show CDR1 as SGDLS and CDR2 as YYNGEE. The ends lost 4 bases at V and 6 bases at J; junction bases unmatched: 6. This CDR3 is built from 13 residues. In nucleotides, the CDR3 is TGTGCCAGCAGCAAGACAGGGGTAGTCGAGCAGTACTTC. Protein: CASSKTGVVEQYF.

Here the CDR3 reads CASSLRALTYNEQFF. As DNA, the CDR3 is TGTGCCAGCAGCTTAAGGGCCTTAACATACAATGAGCAGTTCTTC. J is TRBJ2-1 and V is TRBV7-2; D remains unclear. Per germline, CDR1 SGHTA and CDR2 FQGNSA. The CDR3 length is 15 residues. V was clipped by 2 bases and J by 4 bases, with 12 bases between them.

The chain employs TRBV6-6 and TRBJ2-5; D possibly matches TRBD1 or TRBD2 (5 bases each). CDR3 length equals 15 residues. V was cut by 2 bases and J by 2 bases, with 12 bases left in between. The germline V gene encodes CDR1 MNHNY and CDR2 SVGAGI (reference sequence). The CDR3 loop reads CASSYNSEGQETQYF. CDR3 sequence (DNA): TGTGCCAGCAGTTACAACAGTGAGGGGCAAGAGACCCAGTACTTC.

The chain links TRBV10-2 to TRBJ2-5; D gene uncertain. The J call may be mistaken, given a closer DNA end match to TRBJ2-7. The CDR3 is 13 amino acids. Germline CDR1 and CDR2: WSHSY and SAAADI. The CDR3 loop is CASSAGLSYEQYF. The CDR3 DNA sequence: TGCGCCAGCAGTGCAGGCCTCTCCTACGAGCAGTACTTC.

This chain connects TRBV5-1 to TRBJ2-1; TRBD2 agrees at 10 bases. The ends lost 4 bases at V and 9 bases at J; junction bases unmatched: 19. The CDR3 length is 18 residues. Germline V gene sequence: CDR1 SGHRS, CDR2 YFSETQ. The CDR3 loop is CASSRPEGSGGFTGEQFF. The DNA of the CDR3 is TGCGCCAGCAGCCGCCCGGAGGGTAGCGGGGGGTTTACGGGTGAGCAGTTCTTC.

This chain connects TRBV29-1 to TRBJ1-1; possible D gene TRBD1, 5 bases. The CDR3 loop spans 14 amino acids. Looked up from germline, CDR1 is SQVTM and CDR2 is ANQGSEA. V gave up 3 bases and J gave up 0 bases, with 11 bases separating them. CDR3 in amino acids: CSVDPKTVNTEAFF. The CDR3, as DNA: TGCAGCGTTGACCCTAAGACAGTGAACACTGAAGCTTTCTTT.

The chain uses TRBV29-1 and TRBJ2-1, with TRBD1 as a possible D gene (6 bases). V lost 4 bases, J lost 8 bases, and 12 bases lay in between. Looked up from germline, CDR1 is SQVTM and CDR2 is ANQGSEA. This CDR3 contains 12 residues. The CDR3 reads CSVGGQGDEQFF. Written as DNA, the CDR3 is TGCAGCGTTGGGGGACAAGGGGATGAGCAGTTCTTC.

V and J are TRBV21-1 and TRBJ2-7; the table assigns TRBD2, which was not confirmed against the DNA. TRBV21-1 counts as a pseudogene. The CDR3 sequence is 12 residues long. This CDR3 is CASSTDSYEQYF. CDR3 in DNA: TGTGCCAGCAGCACCGACTCGTACGAGCAGTACTTC.

The chain recombines TRBV7-3 with TRBJ2-7, with TRBD1 as a possible D gene (5 bases). The germline CDR1 and CDR2 sequences are SGHTA and FQGTGA. The ends were cut back, 5 bases at V and 6 bases at J, with 17 bases in the middle. The CDR3 is 14 residues long. The CDR3 region has the DNA TGTGCCAGCAGCCCCACAGACAGTCCTAGCGAGCAGTACTTC. It yields the protein CASSPTDSPSEQYF.